Listed below are T cell receptor beta chains from one sample, sequenced in a study of blood T cell repertoires in COVID-19. The assay was immunoSEQ multiplex PCR, and TCRdb's table has in-frame clones only and misses some. Of 200,000 to 300,000 clones detected, about 80% appear once; the ten largest clones hold approximately 9.1%. Sequencing was performed on peripheral blood. All receptors come from a man of 80 years or more with acute or convalescent COVID-19. Both conserved end residues are part of each CDR3. The D gene is left open where the match is weak. A row's size may be missing; if present it is once, few, many or a size class.

d_call: -
cdr3_length: 14
j_call: TRBJ1-1
v_call: TRBV5-5
clone_size: -
cdr3_nt: TGTGCCAGCAGCTTGGAACAGGGGAACACTGAAGCTTTCTTT
cdr3_aa: CASSLEQGNTEAFF

d_call: -
cdr3_length: 14
j_call: TRBJ2-5
v_call: TRBV11-1
clone_size: -
cdr3_nt: TGTGCCAGCAGCCACTACGGGGGGCTTGAGACCCAGTACTTC
cdr3_aa: CASSHYGGLETQYF

d_call: TRBD1
cdr3_length: 14
j_call: TRBJ2-1
v_call: TRBV5-6
clone_size: -
cdr3_nt: TGTGCCAGCAGCGTCAGACAGGGGGCTGAAGAGCAGTTCTTC
cdr3_aa: CASSVRQGAEEQFF

d_call: -
cdr3_length: 15
j_call: TRBJ1-2
v_call: TRBV5-6
clone_size: -
cdr3_nt: TGTGCCAGCAGCCGACTTCAATCCACTAACTATGGCTACACCTTC
cdr3_aa: CASSRLQSTNYGYTF

d_call: -
cdr3_length: 14
j_call: TRBJ2-1
v_call: TRBV11-2
clone_size: once
cdr3_nt: TGTGCCAGCAGCCCCCTTAGCGGATACAATGAGCAGTTCTTC
cdr3_aa: CASSPLSGYNEQFF

d_call: TRBD2
cdr3_length: 17
j_call: TRBJ2-1
v_call: TRBV5-1
clone_size: -
cdr3_nt: TGCGCCAGCAGCTTGGTGACTAGCGCGATCAGTTACAATGAGCAGTTCTTC
cdr3_aa: CASSLVTSAISYNEQFF

d_call: -
cdr3_length: 17
j_call: TRBJ1-6
v_call: TRBV9
clone_size: -
cdr3_nt: TGTGCCAGCAGCGTAGCCTCTTGGAGCTCCTATAATTCACCCCTCCACTTT
cdr3_aa: CASSVASWSSYNSPLHF

d_call: TRBD1
cdr3_length: 16
j_call: TRBJ1-2
v_call: TRBV19
clone_size: -
cdr3_nt: TGTGCCAGTAAACCGACAGGGGCAGGATTTTACTATGGCTACACCTTC
cdr3_aa: CASKPTGAGFYYGYTF

d_call: TRBD1
cdr3_length: 15
j_call: TRBJ1-5
v_call: TRBV6-5
clone_size: -
cdr3_nt: TGTGCCAGCAGCCTACAGGGGGAGGACAATCAGCCCCAGCATTTT
cdr3_aa: CASSLQGEDNQPQHF

d_call: TRBD2
cdr3_length: 16
j_call: TRBJ2-1
v_call: TRBV18
clone_size: -
cdr3_nt: TGTGCCAGCTCACCACCGAGACTAGCGGGAGGGGGTGAGCAGTTCTTC
cdr3_aa: CASSPPRLAGGGEQFF

d_call: -
cdr3_length: 15
j_call: TRBJ2-6
v_call: TRBV2
clone_size: once
cdr3_nt: TGTGCCAGCAATCGACAGACCTCTGGGGCCAACGTCCTGACTTTC
cdr3_aa: CASNRQTSGANVLTF

d_call: TRBD2
cdr3_length: 17
j_call: TRBJ2-1
v_call: TRBV24-1
clone_size: -
cdr3_nt: TGTGCCACCAGTGGGGCCGGGACTAGCGGGTACTACAATGAGCAGTTCTTC
cdr3_aa: CATSGAGTSGYYNEQFF

d_call: TRBD1
cdr3_length: 14
j_call: TRBJ1-6
v_call: TRBV15
clone_size: -
cdr3_nt: TGTGCCGTCAGGGACAGGGGGTTGAATTCACCCCTCCACTTT
cdr3_aa: CAVRDRGLNSPLHF

d_call: -
cdr3_length: 15
j_call: TRBJ2-7
v_call: TRBV18
clone_size: -
cdr3_nt: TGTGCCAGCTCACCCCGGCAACAGGGCATTTACGAGCAGTACTTC
cdr3_aa: CASSPRQQGIYEQYF

d_call: TRBD1
cdr3_length: 14
j_call: TRBJ1-5
v_call: TRBV6-5
clone_size: -
cdr3_nt: TGTGCCAGCAGTATGGAAAGGGGGCATCAGCCCCAGCATTTT
cdr3_aa: CASSMERGHQPQHF

d_call: -
cdr3_length: 14
j_call: TRBJ1-2
v_call: TRBV5-4
clone_size: -
cdr3_nt: TGTGCCAGCAGCGCCGCGGGGCAGGGCTATGGCTACACCTTC
cdr3_aa: CASSAAGQGYGYTF

d_call: -
cdr3_length: 14
j_call: TRBJ2-5
v_call: TRBV5-4
clone_size: -
cdr3_nt: TGTGCCAGCAGCGCTGGACTGCACGGAGGAACCCAGTACTTC
cdr3_aa: CASSAGLHGGTQYF

d_call: TRBD1
cdr3_length: 15
j_call: TRBJ2-3
v_call: TRBV2
clone_size: -
cdr3_nt: TGTGCCAGCAGGAGACAGGGTAGTAGGACAGATACGCAGTATTTT
cdr3_aa: CASRRQGSRTDTQYF

d_call: TRBD1
cdr3_length: 14
j_call: TRBJ1-2
v_call: TRBV12-5
clone_size: -
cdr3_nt: TGTGCTAGTGGTTTACAGGGGGCTAACTATGGCTACACCTTC
cdr3_aa: CASGLQGANYGYTF

d_call: -
cdr3_length: 15
j_call: TRBJ1-2
v_call: TRBV14
clone_size: -
cdr3_nt: TGTGCCAGCAGCCCACTAACCAGGGGACGCTATGGCTACACCTTC
cdr3_aa: CASSPLTRGRYGYTF

d_call: TRBD1
cdr3_length: 14
j_call: TRBJ1-2
v_call: TRBV19
clone_size: -
cdr3_nt: TGTGCCAGTATGCGGACAGGGGGCGTCTATGGCTACACCTTC
cdr3_aa: CASMRTGGVYGYTF

d_call: TRBD1
cdr3_length: 15
j_call: TRBJ1-2
v_call: TRBV6-5
clone_size: -
cdr3_nt: TGTGCCAGCAGTCCCCCCCAGGGGGCGGGCTATGGCTACACCTTC
cdr3_aa: CASSPPQGAGYGYTF

d_call: -
cdr3_length: 14
j_call: TRBJ2-7
v_call: TRBV21-1
clone_size: -
cdr3_nt: TGTGCCAGCAGCCCACGGACCGCCGGGAACGAGCAGTACTTC
cdr3_aa: CASSPRTAGNEQYF